Below, 24 T cell receptor beta chains from the same sample are listed, as sequenced in a study of T cells after yellow fever vaccination. Each CDR3 protein is one row after TCRdb ran MiXCR on the 5' RACE reads. The sample has 500,000 to 650,000 distinct CDR3 sequences, roughly a sixth seen once. The sample here was PBMCs, taken roughly 5 days after the first yellow fever vaccination. All receptors derive from a man younger than 35 who received the YFV17D yellow fever vaccine.

This clonotype has just a few counts. The V gene is TRBV4-2, the J gene TRBJ1-2, with unresolved D. From germline, CDR1 is LGHNA and CDR2 YNFKEQ. The CDR3 is made up of 15 amino acids. V was clipped by 0 bases and J by 0 bases, with 8 bases between them. The CDR3 DNA reads TGTGCCAGCAGCCAAGATCAGGCGGCTAACTATGGCTACACCTTC. Its translation: CASSQDQAANYGYTF.

The chain combines TRBV5-1 with TRBJ1-4, with a possible D match to TRBD1 (5 bases). V dropped 4 bases and J dropped 0 bases, with 10 bases sitting between them. There are 15 residues in the CDR3. Germline-derived CDR1 and CDR2 are SGHRS and YFSETQ. The CDR3: CASSRDGTTNEKLFF. The CDR3 nucleotides read TGCGCCAGCAGCCGGGACGGAACAACTAATGAAAAACTGTTTTTT.

The chain is built from TRBV5-1 and TRBJ2-7; D is unresolved. Trimming stripped 0 bases from V and 0 bases from J, with 7 bases between. CDR3 length: 14 residues. Germline-derived CDR1 and CDR2 are SGHRS and YFSETQ. CDR3 loop: CASSLVIDSYEQYF. Here the CDR3 DNA reads TGCGCCAGCAGCTTGGTTATAGACTCCTACGAGCAGTACTTC.

The chain recombines TRBV5-1 with TRBJ1-1; no clear D gene. Germline V gene data show CDR1 as SGHRS and CDR2 as YFSETQ. Trimming shortened V by 2 bases and J by 3 bases, and 11 bases separated the two germline ends. CDR3 length: 14 residues. The CDR3 sequence: CASSFGEWDTEAFF. The CDR3 coding sequence is TGCGCCAGCAGCTTTGGGGAGTGGGACACTGAAGCTTTCTTT.

Details on this clonotype: The junction differs from germline at one of its ends, possibly a read error. The chain employs TRBV29-1 and TRBJ1-4, with D hard to call. The CDR3 spans 12 residues. In germline, CDR1 is SQVTM, CDR2 ANQGSEA. CDR3 loop: CSVAAPNEKPFF. CDR3 in DNA: TGCAGCGTTGCGGCTCCAAATGAAAAACCGTTTTTT.

In this sample, this clonotype turned up many times. The chain combines TRBV4-3 with TRBJ1-1; 8 bases agree with TRBD1. The CDR3 runs 16 residues. The V gene's germline CDR1 is LGHNA and CDR2 YSLEER. The ends lost 0 bases at V and 2 bases at J; junction bases unmatched: 5. The CDR3 DNA reads as TGCGCCAGCAGCCAAGACCCTACAGGGGGTAACACTGAAGCTTTCTTT. It specifies CASSQDPTGGNTEAFF.

The chain carries TRBV7-2 and TRBJ2-6; D is possibly TRBD1 (6 bases). V dropped 5 bases and J dropped 3 bases, with 14 bases sitting between them. This CDR3 comprises 16 residues. CDR1 and CDR2 (germline): SGHTA, FQGNSA. CDR3 sequence reads: CASSEETGYGANVLTF. The CDR3 DNA is TGTGCCAGCAGCGAGGAAACAGGGTATGGGGCCAACGTCCTGACTTTC.

The table lists this clonotype with a few counts. The gene calls are TRBV11-2 and TRBJ1-2; D unresolved. The CDR3 covers 13 residues. Germline CDR1 SGHAT, CDR2 FQNNGV. V lost 5 bases and J lost 6, with 13 bases in between. CDR3 protein: CASSPPPRDGYTF. CDR3 nucleotides: TGTGCCAGCAGCCCTCCCCCCCGGGATGGCTACACCTTC.

This clonotype appeared many times. The chain recombines TRBV7-2 with TRBJ1-5, with D uncertain. Germline values: CDR1 SGHTA, CDR2 FQGNSA. The CDR3 runs 13 residues. V dropped 4 bases and J dropped 3 bases, with 7 bases sitting between them. CDR3 protein: CASSWVNNQPQHF. In nucleotides, the CDR3 is TGTGCCAGCAGCTGGGTCAACAATCAGCCCCAGCATTTT.

The V and J genes are TRBV18 and TRBJ2-1; the match to TRBD1 covers 9 bases. Germline CDR1 reads KGHSH; CDR2 reads LQKENI. This CDR3 comprises 15 residues. The trim removed 4 bases at V and 7 bases at J, leaving 8 bases unmatched. In DNA, the CDR3 is TGTGCCAGCTCACTTACGACAGGGGGTACGAATGAGCAGTTCTTC. This translates into CASSLTTGGTNEQFF.

This clonotype was observed a handful of times. The chain uses TRBV11-1 and TRBJ2-1; 15 nucleotides line up with TRBD2. The germline gives CDR1 SGHAT, CDR2 FQDESV (reference sequence). V lost 3 bases and J lost 0; bases outside the gene matches: 9. This CDR3 is built from 20 residues. The CDR3 spells CASSFPGTSGGTSSYNEQFF. CDR3 in DNA: TGTGCCAGCAGCTTCCCTGGGACTAGCGGGGGGACAAGCTCCTACAATGAGCAGTTCTTC.

This clonotype was recorded at least ten times. The rearrangement joins TRBV5-6 to TRBJ2-3; the match to TRBD2 covers 10 bases. The CDR3 loop spans 15 amino acids. Looked up from germline, CDR1 is SGHDT and CDR2 is YYEEEE. Losses at the gene ends were 4 bases for V and 1 base for J; bases not matched to a gene: 3. The CDR3 reads CASSPGTSGTDTQYF. In DNA, the CDR3 is TGTGCCAGCAGCCCCGGGACTAGCGGCACAGATACGCAGTATTTT.

This clonotype has only one observation. Compared with germline, one end of the junction differs, possibly owing to a read error. Written as DNA, the CDR3 is TGTGCCATCAGCCCCCGGCACATCTATCAGCCCCAGCATTTT. Its protein is CAISPRHIYQPQHF. The genes are TRBV7-9 and TRBJ1-5; D not resolved. The CDR3 covers 14 residues. The germline V gene has CDR1 SEHNR and CDR2 FQNEAQ (reference sequence).

This clonotype was seen a few times. The chain couples TRBV9 to TRBJ1-4, with D perhaps TRBD1 (6 bases). The CDR3 runs to 14 residues. The germline V and J ends were trimmed by 6 bases and 7 bases, with 16 bases remaining between them. Germline assignment: CDR1 SGDLS and CDR2 YYNGEE. The CDR3 bases are TGTGCCAGCACCCCGGGGGCAGCGGCTGAAAAACTGTTTTTT. Protein product: CASTPGAAAEKLFF.

In DNA form, the CDR3 reads TGCGCCAGCAGCTTGGCCATTAGTAGCTCCTACAATGAGCAGTTCTTC. It encodes CASSLAISSSYNEQFF. The genes are TRBV5-1 and TRBJ2-1; D gene unclear. The CDR3 runs to 16 residues. V was cut by 0 bases and J by 0 bases, with 10 bases left in between. Germline CDR1 SGHRS, CDR2 YFSETQ.

The chain uses TRBV4-3 and TRBJ1-2; possibly TRBD1 for D (6 bases). The V and J ends lost 0 bases and 4 bases respectively, with 12 bases between them. The CDR3 contains 15 residues. CDR1 and CDR2 from the germline V gene are LGHNA and YSLEER. The CDR3 sequence: CASSQEDSTVYGYTF. The CDR3 bases are TGCGCCAGCAGCCAAGAGGACAGCACAGTCTATGGCTACACCTTC.

The chain employs TRBV7-9 and TRBJ2-7; D unclear. V lost 4 bases and J 6 bases, leaving 16 bases between the germline ends. The CDR3 extends over 14 amino acids. Per germline, CDR1 SEHNR and CDR2 FQNEAQ (reference sequence). The DNA of the CDR3 is TGTGCCAGCAGCTCCCTCCTTACTGGGGTCGAGCAGTACTTC. Amino acids: CASSSLLTGVEQYF.

The genes are TRBV5-1 and TRBJ2-5; D is unresolved. From germline, CDR1 is SGHRS and CDR2 YFSETQ. The CDR3 loop spans 18 amino acids. Trimming took off 2 bases at V and 5 bases at J, with 25 bases between the two ends. CDR3 nucleotides: TGCGCCAGCAGCTTAGACCCCTGGACCGCCCTGGGGTACGAGACCCAGTACTTC. This codes for CASSLDPWTALGYETQYF. Full variable domain (rest looked up from reference TRBV5-1 and TRBJ2-5): KAGVTQTPRYLIKTRGQQVTLSCSPISGHRSVSWYQQTPGQGLQFLFEYFSETQRNKGNFPGRFSGRQFSNSRSEMNVSTLELGDSALYLCASSLDPWTALGYETQYFGPGTRLLVL.

This chain uses TRBV6-1 with TRBJ2-5; possibly TRBD1 or TRBD2 for D (5 bases each). This CDR3 comprises 14 residues. V lost 4 bases to trimming and J lost 2 bases, with 11 bases between them. The germline CDR1 and CDR2 sequences are MNHNS and SASEGT. As DNA, the CDR3 is TGTGCCAGCAGTGGGGGACGGGCGCAAGAGACCCAGTACTTC. Residues: CASSGGRAQETQYF.

CDR3: CASSPYLGYEQYV. Written as DNA, the CDR3 is TGTGCCAGCAGCCCGTATCTGGGTTACGAGCAGTACGTC. The V call is TRBV7-2, the J call TRBJ2-7; D remains unclear. V shed 5 bases and J shed 4 bases, with 12 bases lying between them. The CDR3 extends over 13 amino acids. Looked up from germline, CDR1 is SGHTA and CDR2 is FQGNSA.

The chain links TRBV5-5 to TRBJ1-4; D is ambiguous. Looked up from germline, CDR1 is SGHKS and CDR2 is YYEKEE (reference sequence). V was cut by 2 bases and J by 7 bases, with 12 bases left in between. The CDR3 runs to 14 residues. The CDR3 DNA reads TGTGCCAGCAGCTTATGGGCAATCGGTGAAAAACTGTTTTTT. Its protein is CASSLWAIGEKLFF.

This sequence joins TRBV27 and TRBJ2-5, with 8 nucleotides matching TRBD2. The CDR3 has 14 amino acids. Germline V CDR1 and CDR2: MNHEY, SMNVEV (reference sequence). Germline trimming cut 5 bases from V and 5 bases from J; bases unmatched to any gene: 7. The CDR3 loop is CASSGTGGRETQYF. For the CDR3, the DNA is TGTGCCAGCAGTGGGACGGGGGGGCGCGAGACCCAGTACTTC.

The CDR3 sequence is CSASPQGNSPLHF. In DNA form, the CDR3 reads TGCAGTGCTAGCCCTCAGGGGAATTCACCCCTCCACTTT. The chain employs TRBV20-1 and TRBJ1-6; D is perhaps TRBD1 (6 bases). The V gene's germline CDR1 is DFQATT and CDR2 SNEGSKA (reference sequence). V was pared by 3 bases and J by 7 bases, with 10 bases between. The length of the CDR3 is 13 residues.

This chain connects TRBV6-1 to TRBJ2-2; the match to TRBD2 covers 9 bases. The CDR3 is 17 residues long. Germline V CDR1 and CDR2: MNHNS, SASEGT. The V segment lost 5 bases and the J segment 6 bases; nucleotides outside the gene matches: 13. The CDR3 nucleotides read TGTGCCAGCAGTCCAACCGGGACTAGCCTTGTACCCGGGGAGCTGTTTTTT. Its translation: CASSPTGTSLVPGELFF.